The 19 T cell receptor beta chains below all came from one sample that was sequenced in a study of shared clonotypes between healthy human individuals. Naive CD8 populations comprised CD45RO-negative cells positively selected for CCR7, excluding terminally differentiated effector memory CD45RA+ cells. Sequencing used immunoSEQ multiplex PCR; TCRdb keeps in-frame clones, though not all of them. Among about 2.1 million clones, around 95% were seen once, and the ten largest hold 1.5% to 2%. The sequencing input was naive CD8+ T cells from PBMCs. These receptors all come from a man in his late teens or twenties in good health. Some clones in this sample may be carry-over from other donors' samples.

The chain carries TRBV19 and TRBJ1-1; 8 bases match TRBD1. This CDR3 is built from 14 residues. Germline V gene data show CDR1 as LNHDA and CDR2 as SQIVND (reference sequence). V gave up 6 bases and J gave up 5 bases; unmatched junction bases: 8. CDR3 bases: TGTGCCAGTAGCCTCCTGCAGGGGGCGACTGAAGCTTTCTTT. This encodes CASSLLQGATEAFF.

The table lists this clone with a few counts. This chain connects TRBV7-2 to TRBJ2-1, with 9 nucleotides matching TRBD2. CDR3 length equals 16 residues. Looked up from germline, CDR1 is SGHTA and CDR2 is FQGNSA. V shed 4 bases and J 4 bases; nucleotides not matched to a gene: 8. The CDR3 protein is CASSSSSGTSYNEQFF. The DNA for the CDR3 is TGTGCCAGCAGCTCGTCTAGCGGGACGTCGTACAATGAGCAGTTCTTC.

V usage is TRBV29-1 and J usage is TRBJ2-3, with 8 bases lining up with TRBD2. Per the germline V gene, CDR1 is SQVTM and CDR2 is ANQGSEA. This CDR3 is 13 amino acids long. V gave up 7 bases and J gave up 2 bases; unmatched junction bases: 5. CDR3 protein: CSAGGGTTDTQYF. The CDR3 DNA reads TGCAGCGCGGGGGGGGGAACCACAGATACGCAGTATTTT.

The V call is TRBV6-5, the J call TRBJ1-4, with unresolved D. Germline V gene lookup returns CDR1 MNHEY and CDR2 SVGAGI. V was cut by 1 base and J by 8 bases, with 8 bases left in between. The CDR3 sequence is 13 residues long. The CDR3 coding sequence is TGTGCCAGCAGTTACTTATTGGGGGAAAAACTGTTTTTT. Translating gives CASSYLLGEKLFF.

J is TRBJ2-3 and V is TRBV7-9; perhaps D is TRBD1 or TRBD2 (6 bases each). This CDR3 has 15 amino acids. Germline CDR1 is SEHNR and CDR2 is FQNEAQ (reference sequence). The V and J ends lost 1 base and 4 bases respectively, with 12 bases between them. The CDR3 is CASSLVQGRPDTQYF. As DNA, the CDR3 is TGTGCCAGCAGCTTAGTCCAGGGGAGGCCAGATACGCAGTATTTT.

V usage is TRBV4-1 and J usage is TRBJ2-5, with D perhaps being TRBD1 or TRBD2 (5 bases each). From germline, CDR1 is MGHRA and CDR2 YSYEKL. V lost 6 bases to trimming and J lost 2 bases, with 13 bases between them. This CDR3 is built from 14 residues. CDR3 loop: CASRDGTEQETQYF. CDR3 sequence (DNA): TGCGCCAGCAGGGATGGGACCGAGCAAGAGACCCAGTACTTC.

This clone was found a few times. This chain uses TRBV5-1 with TRBJ1-1; tentative D call: TRBD1 (6 bases). Germline V CDR1 and CDR2: SGHRS, YFSETQ. The V gene lost 3 bases and the J gene lost 1 base, with 10 bases spanning the gap. The CDR3 length is 14 residues. CDR3 sequence: CASSWGHANTEAFF. CDR3 sequence (DNA): TGCGCCAGCAGCTGGGGGCACGCGAACACTGAAGCTTTCTTT.

The gene calls are TRBV27 and TRBJ2-3; 7 bases match TRBD2. Germline V gene lookup returns CDR1 MNHEY and CDR2 SMNVEV (reference sequence). V gave up 5 bases and J gave up 0 bases; unmatched junction bases: 2. This CDR3 spans 14 amino acids. The CDR3 sequence: CASSGLVSTDTQYF. CDR3 nucleotides: TGTGCCAGCAGTGGACTAGTTAGCACAGATACGCAGTATTTT.

J is TRBJ1-5 and V is TRBV2; D remains unclear. CDR3 length equals 15 residues. CDR1 is SNHLY and CDR2 is FYNNEI in the germline V gene. The V gene lost 3 bases and the J gene lost 0 bases, with 9 bases spanning the gap. CDR3 in amino acids: CASSDAPFSNQPQHF. CDR3 in DNA: TGTGCCAGCAGTGACGCCCCCTTTAGCAATCAGCCCCAGCATTTT.

The rearrangement uses TRBV7-7 and TRBJ2-7; D perhaps matches TRBD2 (5 bases). The V end lost 0 bases, the J end lost 5 bases, and 11 bases lay between the germline ends. Germline CDR1 is SSHAT and CDR2 is FNYEAQ (reference sequence). This CDR3 is built from 14 residues. CDR3 sequence: CASSLAPPLDEQYF. The CDR3 region has the DNA TGTGCCAGCAGCTTAGCACCCCCACTAGACGAGCAGTACTTC.

Turning to this clone: Distinct nucleotide sequences in the sample also encode this CDR3. The chain is built from TRBV7-8 and TRBJ2-3; unclear D gene. Trimming took 1 base from V and 5 from J, leaving 4 bases between them. The CDR3 spans 12 residues. Germline V gene lookup returns CDR1 SGHVS and CDR2 FQNEAQ. CDR3 nucleotide sequence: TGTGCCAGCAGCTTAGGTGAAGATACGCAGTATTTT. Its protein product is CASSLGEDTQYF. Using reference TRBV7-8 and TRBJ2-3 for the parts outside the CDR3, the full variable domain is GAGVSQSPRYKVAKRGQDVALRCDPISGHVSLFWYQQALGQGPEFLTYFQNEAQLDKSGLPSDRFFAERPEGSVSTLKIQRTQQEDSAVYLCASSLGEDTQYFGPGTRLTVL.

This CDR3 is CASSGQGAVVYEQYF. CDR3 coding DNA: TGTGCCAGCAGCGGGCAGGGCGCGGTGGTCTACGAGCAGTACTTC. The V gene is TRBV2, the J gene TRBJ2-7; TRBD1 might be the D (5 bases). Germline V gene data show CDR1 as SNHLY and CDR2 as FYNNEI. The V end lost 6 bases, the J end lost 3 bases, and 18 bases lay between the germline ends. The CDR3 is 15 residues long. The entire variable domain, with the rest obtained from reference TRBV2 and TRBJ2-7, is as follows: EPEVTQTPSHQVTQMGQEVILRCVPISNHLYFYWYRQILGQKVEFLVSFYNNEISEKSEIFDDQFSVERPDGSNFTLKIRSTKLEDSAMYFCASSGQGAVVYEQYFGPGTRLTVT.

The chain joins TRBV7-9 to TRBJ1-2, with 9 bases identical to TRBD1. Per germline, CDR1 SEHNR and CDR2 FQNEAQ (reference sequence). Trimming took 7 bases from V and 6 from J; bases not matched to a gene: 15. The CDR3 has 16 amino acids. The CDR3 sequence: CASTHRDREFKHGYTF. The CDR3 nucleotides are TGTGCCAGCACACACCGGGACAGGGAATTTAAACATGGCTACACCTTC.

This chain uses TRBV19 with TRBJ1-1, with a possible D match to TRBD1 (5 bases). The CDR3 is 18 amino acids. Germline V gene lookup returns CDR1 LNHDA and CDR2 SQIVND (reference sequence). Trimming took 1 base from V and 4 from J, leaving 22 bases between them. The DNA of the CDR3 is TGTGCCAGTAGTATAGCCCACGGGGGTGCAGGGATTAGCACTGAAGCTTTCTTT. It codes for CASSIAHGGAGISTEAFF.

V and J are TRBV7-9 and TRBJ1-3; TRBD1 aligns across 7 bases. This CDR3 comprises 12 residues. The junction had 6 bases not matched to a gene; V was cut back by 1 base and J by 15 bases. The germline V gene encodes CDR1 SEHNR and CDR2 FQNEAQ (reference sequence). The CDR3 is CASSLDRTGEYF. The CDR3 DNA reads TGTGCCAGCAGCTTAGATCGTACAGGGGAATATTTT.

V gene TRBV15 combines with J gene TRBJ2-7, with D tentatively TRBD2 (6 bases). Trimming removed 1 base at V and 4 bases at J, with 14 bases between. Per germline, CDR1 LNHNV and CDR2 YYDKDF (reference sequence). CDR3 length: 15 residues. The CDR3 sequence is CATSRVAGRGYEQYF. In DNA form, the CDR3 reads TGTGCCACCAGCAGAGTGGCGGGACGGGGGTACGAGCAGTACTTC.

The chain links TRBV10-1 to TRBJ2-3, with D perhaps TRBD2 (5 bases). V was cut by 3 bases and J by 2 bases, with 9 bases left in between. Looked up from germline, CDR1 is WNHNN and CDR2 is SYGVQD (reference sequence). This CDR3 region has 14 residues. Written as DNA, the CDR3 is TGCGCCAGCAGTGACGGACTGCCCACAGATACGCAGTATTTT. Translating it yields CASSDGLPTDTQYF.

J is TRBJ2-7 and V is TRBV5-4; 7 bases match TRBD2. The length of the CDR3 is 15 residues. CDR1 SGHNT and CDR2 YYREEE come from the germline V gene (reference sequence). V was pared by 4 bases and J by 6 bases, with 13 bases of the junction left unmatched. CDR3 region: CASSVTGTIPFEQYF. The CDR3 coding sequence is TGTGCCAGCAGCGTCACCGGGACTATCCCCTTCGAGCAGTACTTC.

The chain combines TRBV28 with TRBJ2-7, with TRBD2 as a possible D gene (6 bases). V lost 3 bases to trimming and J lost 2 bases, with 11 bases between them. Germline CDR1 MDHEN, CDR2 SYDVKM. This CDR3 is 14 amino acids long. The CDR3 here is CASSLVGGPYEQYF. CDR3 in DNA: TGTGCCAGCAGTTTGGTGGGGGGACCCTACGAGCAGTACTTC.